The 15 T cell receptor beta chains below come from one sample, sequenced in a study of shared clonotypes between healthy human individuals. This table comes from immunoSEQ multiplex PCR, and its TCRdb copy is limited to in-frame clones, with some not included. The sample yields about 820,000 clones, 92% seen once. Selected positively for CCR7 and CD45RO-negative, naive CD8 cells excluded terminally differentiated effector memory CD45RA+ cells. What was sequenced was naive CD8+ T cells sorted from blood. These receptor sequences come from a man aged 25-45 years in good health.

The J gene is TRBJ2-2, the V gene TRBV9; D is perhaps TRBD1 (6 bases). This CDR3 is built from 15 residues. Germline lookup yields CDR1 SGDLS and CDR2 YYNGEE. With 2 bases removed from V and 3 bases from J, the gap between germline ends came to 11 bases. The CDR3 coding sequence is TGTGCCAGCAGCGTTGGGGGCGCGGACACCGGGGAGCTGTTTTTT. Translation: CASSVGGADTGELFF.

This clone was observed a single time. The V gene is TRBV4-2, the J gene TRBJ2-2, with TRBD2 matching over 10 bases. Trimming removed 2 bases from V and 3 bases from J; junction bases left unmatched: 9. The CDR3 is 18 residues long. Germline V lookup: CDR1 LGHNA, CDR2 YNFKEQ. The CDR3 DNA reads TGTGCCAGCAGCCAAAGGTCTAGCGGGAGCTATGACACCGGGGAGCTGTTTTTT. Translation gives CASSQRSSGSYDTGELFF.

This clone was found many times. Other DNA sequences in the sample encode the same CDR3. The chain links TRBV11-2 to TRBJ2-7; no definite D call. Germline loops: CDR1 SGHAT, CDR2 FQNNGV. The CDR3 covers 11 residues. Trimming left V 8 bases short and J 2 bases short, with 7 bases between. Here the CDR3 reads CASSAPYEQYF. CDR3 bases: TGTGCCAGCTCAGCCCCCTACGAGCAGTACTTC. The complete variable domain, with remaining parts taken from reference TRBV11-2 and TRBJ2-7, reads EAGVAQSPRYKIIEKRQSVAFWCNPISGHATLYWYQQILGQGPKLLIQFQNNGVVDDSQLPKDRFSAERLKGVDSTLKIQPAKLEDSAVYLCASSAPYEQYFGPGTRLTVT.

The chain recombines TRBV13 with TRBJ1-1; no reliable D call. The CDR3 length is 12 residues. Deletions cut 5 bases from V and 2 bases from J, with 6 bases between. Germline loops: CDR1 PRHDT, CDR2 FYEKMQ (reference sequence). This CDR3 reads CASSLKNTEAFF. The CDR3 region has the DNA TGTGCCAGCAGCCTAAAAAACACTGAAGCTTTCTTT.

CDR3 sequence reads: CASSFSPGAFF. The CDR3 DNA is TGTGCCAGCAGCTTTTCACCGGGAGCTTTCTTT. The chain carries TRBV7-9 and TRBJ1-1; D unresolved. The V gene's germline CDR1 is SEHNR and CDR2 FQNEAQ (reference sequence). This CDR3 region has 11 residues. The V gene lost 3 bases and the J gene lost 10 bases, with 9 bases spanning the gap.

V gene TRBV4-3 combines with J gene TRBJ1-2, with D perhaps TRBD1 (5 bases). Trimming pared 1 base from V and 7 bases from J, leaving 13 bases between. Looked up from germline, CDR1 is LGHNA and CDR2 is YSLEER. The CDR3 length is 14 residues. The CDR3 DNA reads TGCGCCAGCAGCCAAGCCAGGGAGGAGAGTGGCTACACCTTC. This encodes CASSQAREESGYTF.

This sequence joins TRBV27 and TRBJ2-7; 11 positions agree with TRBD2. The CDR3 totals 15 residues. Germline V CDR1 and CDR2: MNHEY, SMNVEV (reference sequence). V was pared by 5 bases and J by 2 bases, with 5 bases of the junction left unmatched. CDR3 region: CASSGGTSGTYEQYF. CDR3 sequence (DNA): TGTGCCAGCAGTGGGGGGACTAGCGGAACCTACGAGCAGTACTTC.

The chain recombines TRBV29-1 with TRBJ2-5; 11 bases match TRBD1. J was trimmed by 4 bases and V by 4 bases; bases with no gene match: 8. This CDR3 is built from 15 residues. Germline CDR1 and CDR2: SQVTM and ANQGSEA. The CDR3 DNA is TGCAGCGTTGCGTACTCGGACAGGGGGCCAGAGACCCAGTACTTC. This sequence encodes CSVAYSDRGPETQYF.

V gene TRBV4-1 combines with J gene TRBJ2-3; 9 positions agree with TRBD2. The CDR3 has 15 residues. Germline trimming cut 5 bases from V and 3 bases from J; bases unmatched to any gene: 6. Germline V gene data show CDR1 as MGHRA and CDR2 as YSYEKL. The CDR3 is CASSTRTSATDTQYF. The DNA for the CDR3 is TGCGCCAGCAGCACAAGGACTAGCGCAACAGATACGCAGTATTTT.

This clone is a singleton in its sample. This sequence joins TRBV11-3 and TRBJ2-1; 12 bases line up with TRBD2. The CDR3 has 18 amino acids. Trimming at V came to 1 base and at J to 0 bases, leaving 4 bases not matched to a gene. Germline lookup yields CDR1 SGHNT and CDR2 YENEEA. DNA of the CDR3: TGTGCCAGCAGCTTAGCCCAGACTAGCGGGAGCTCCTACAATGAGCAGTTCTTC. It is translated as CASSLAQTSGSSYNEQFF.

The chain links TRBV10-1 to TRBJ2-1; perhaps TRBD1 as D (5 bases). The CDR3 is 20 residues long. Germline loops: CDR1 WNHNN, CDR2 SYGVQD (reference sequence). Trimming left V 9 bases short and J 0 bases short, with 30 bases between. The CDR3 nucleotides read TGCGCCAGACCCCACAGGACGACATCCCATAACATGAGCTCCTACAATGAGCAGTTCTTC. The encoded protein is CARPHRTTSHNMSSYNEQFF.

This chain links TRBV10-3 with TRBJ1-5, with 9 bases aligning to TRBD1. After removal of 6 bases from V and 5 bases from J, the junction contained 5 bases not matched to a gene. Germline V gene sequence: CDR1 ENHRY, CDR2 SYGVKD. CDR3 length: 14 residues. CDR3 nucleotides: TGTGCCATCAGGCAACAGGGGGCAGATCAGCCCCAGCATTTT. Amino acid sequence: CAIRQQGADQPQHF.

A single count supports this clone. This chain joins TRBV27 and TRBJ2-3; 9 bases line up with TRBD1. Germline-derived CDR1 and CDR2 are MNHEY and SMNVEV (reference sequence). This CDR3 has 16 amino acids. The J segment lost 4 bases and the V segment lost 6 bases, leaving 11 bases of the junction unmatched. The CDR3 sequence: CASRKQGARFADTQYF. Written as DNA, the CDR3 is TGTGCCAGCAGGAAACAGGGGGCGAGATTTGCAGATACGCAGTATTTT.

This chain connects TRBV2 to TRBJ1-2, with a tentative D call TRBD1 (6 bases). The CDR3 has 10 residues. Trimming left V 6 bases short and J 8 bases short, with 7 bases between. The germline gives CDR1 SNHLY, CDR2 FYNNEI. CDR3 sequence: CASSGQGYTF. The DNA for the CDR3 is TGTGCCAGCAGCGGACAGGGCTACACCTTC.

The chain combines TRBV27 with TRBJ1-5, with D hard to call. Germline CDR1 is MNHEY and CDR2 is SMNVEV (reference sequence). The germline V and J ends were trimmed by 3 bases and 0 bases, with 6 bases remaining between them. The CDR3 is 14 amino acids. Written as DNA, the CDR3 is TGTGCCAGCAGTTTTAGTGATAGCAATCAGCCCCAGCATTTT. It specifies CASSFSDSNQPQHF.